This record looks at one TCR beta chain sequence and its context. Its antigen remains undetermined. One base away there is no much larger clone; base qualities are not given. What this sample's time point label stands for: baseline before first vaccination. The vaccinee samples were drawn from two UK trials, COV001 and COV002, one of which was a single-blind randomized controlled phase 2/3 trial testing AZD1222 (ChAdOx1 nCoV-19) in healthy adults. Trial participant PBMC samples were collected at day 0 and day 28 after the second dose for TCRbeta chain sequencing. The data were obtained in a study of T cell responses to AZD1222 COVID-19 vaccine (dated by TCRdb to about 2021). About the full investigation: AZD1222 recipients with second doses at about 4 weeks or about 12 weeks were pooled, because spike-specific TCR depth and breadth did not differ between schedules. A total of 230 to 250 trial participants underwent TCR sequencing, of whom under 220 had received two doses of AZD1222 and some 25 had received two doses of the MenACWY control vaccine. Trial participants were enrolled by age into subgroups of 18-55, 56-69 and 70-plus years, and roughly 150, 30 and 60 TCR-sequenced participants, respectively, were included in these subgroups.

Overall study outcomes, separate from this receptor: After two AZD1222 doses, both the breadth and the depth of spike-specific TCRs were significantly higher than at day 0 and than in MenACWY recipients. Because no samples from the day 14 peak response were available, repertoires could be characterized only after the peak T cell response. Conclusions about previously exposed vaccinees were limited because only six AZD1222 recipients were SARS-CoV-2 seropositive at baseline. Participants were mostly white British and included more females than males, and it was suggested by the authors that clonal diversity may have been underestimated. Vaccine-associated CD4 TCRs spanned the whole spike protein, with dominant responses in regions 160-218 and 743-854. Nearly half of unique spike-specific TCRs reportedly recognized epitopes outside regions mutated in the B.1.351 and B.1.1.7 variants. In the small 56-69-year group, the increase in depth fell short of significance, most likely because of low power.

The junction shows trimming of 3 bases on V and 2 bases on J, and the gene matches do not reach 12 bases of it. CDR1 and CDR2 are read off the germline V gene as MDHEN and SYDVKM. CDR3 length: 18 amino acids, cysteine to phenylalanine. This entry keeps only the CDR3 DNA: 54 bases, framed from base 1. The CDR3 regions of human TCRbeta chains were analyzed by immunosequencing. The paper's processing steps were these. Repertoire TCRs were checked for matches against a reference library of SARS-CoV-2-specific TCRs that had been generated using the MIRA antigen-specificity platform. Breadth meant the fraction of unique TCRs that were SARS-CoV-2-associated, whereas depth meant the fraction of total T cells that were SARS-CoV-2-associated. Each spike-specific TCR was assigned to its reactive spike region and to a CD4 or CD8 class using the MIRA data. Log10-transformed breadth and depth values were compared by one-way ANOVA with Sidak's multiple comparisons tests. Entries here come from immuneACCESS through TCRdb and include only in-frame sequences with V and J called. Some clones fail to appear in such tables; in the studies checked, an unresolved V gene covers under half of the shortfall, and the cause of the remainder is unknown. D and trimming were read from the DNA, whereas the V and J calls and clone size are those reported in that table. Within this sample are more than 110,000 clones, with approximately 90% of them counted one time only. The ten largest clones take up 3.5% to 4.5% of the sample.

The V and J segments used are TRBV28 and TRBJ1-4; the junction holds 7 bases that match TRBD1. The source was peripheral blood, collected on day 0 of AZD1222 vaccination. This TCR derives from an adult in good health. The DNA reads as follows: TGTGCCAGCAGTTTGATTAGTGGGACAGTACGGACTAATGAAAAACTGTTTTTT. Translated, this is CASSLISGTVRTNEKLFF.